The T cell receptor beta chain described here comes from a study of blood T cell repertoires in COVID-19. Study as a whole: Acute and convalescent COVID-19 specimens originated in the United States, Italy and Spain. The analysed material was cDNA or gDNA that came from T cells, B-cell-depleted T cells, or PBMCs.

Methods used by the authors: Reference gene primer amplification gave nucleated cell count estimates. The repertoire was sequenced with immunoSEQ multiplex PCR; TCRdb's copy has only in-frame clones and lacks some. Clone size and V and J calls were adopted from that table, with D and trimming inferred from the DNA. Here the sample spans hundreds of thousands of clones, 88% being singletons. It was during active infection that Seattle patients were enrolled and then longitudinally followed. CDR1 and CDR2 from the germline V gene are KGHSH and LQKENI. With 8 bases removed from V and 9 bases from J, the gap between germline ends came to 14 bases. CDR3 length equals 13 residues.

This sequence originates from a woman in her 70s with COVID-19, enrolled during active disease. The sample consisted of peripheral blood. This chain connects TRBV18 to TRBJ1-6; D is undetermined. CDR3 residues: CASGPAEVSPLHF. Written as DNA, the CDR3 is TGTGCCAGCGGTCCCGCCGAGGTTTCACCCCTCCACTTT.